The 29 T cell receptor beta chains below come from one sample, sequenced in a study of a mutant IDH1 vaccine in newly diagnosed glioma. The time point: week 23, last vaccination. In every dose of vaccine, 300 ug of mutant IDH1 20-mer peptide was given alongside topical imiquimod. Libraries were prepared by immunoSEQ multiplex PCR; TCRdb keeps only in-frame clonotypes and omits some of them. The sample consists of some 27,000 clones, approximately 82% of them appearing once. The antigens for these receptors are not known. The source was PBMCs, collected from a glioma patient whose treatment included an IDH1 peptide vaccine. The receptors were sampled from a woman in her 30s with glioma.

V and J are TRBV2 and TRBJ1-1; 7 nucleotides align to TRBD1. Trimming cost V 3 bases and J 10 bases; bases outside gene matches: 2. The CDR3 loop spans 11 amino acids. Germline V gene data show CDR1 as SNHLY and CDR2 as FYNNEI. Written as DNA, the CDR3 is TGTGCCAGCAGTGAGGAGGGGGCAGCTTTCTTT. Protein: CASSEEGAAFF.

This clone has only one observation. This rearrangement joins TRBV7-3 to TRBJ1-6, with a tentative D call TRBD1 (5 bases). V lost 5 bases to trimming and J lost 16 bases, with 15 bases between them. This CDR3 comprises 12 residues. Germline lookup yields CDR1 SGHTA and CDR2 FQGTGA. The CDR3 region is CASSLERGQLHF. CDR3 bases: TGTGCCAGCAGCCTAGAGAGGGGCCAACTCCACTTT. Variable domain in full (rest from reference TRBV7-3 and TRBJ1-6): GAGVSQTPSNKVTEKGKYVELRCDPISGHTALYWYRQSLGQGPEFLIYFQGTGAADDSGLPNDRFFAVRPEGSVSTLKIQRTERGDSAVYLCASSLERGQLHFGNGTRLTVT.

The V gene is TRBV18, the J gene TRBJ2-3, with D tentatively TRBD2 (5 bases). Looked up from germline, CDR1 is KGHSH and CDR2 is LQKENI. The CDR3 is 14 amino acids. V was pared by 3 bases and J by 5 bases, with 12 bases between. The CDR3 region is CASSPAGGGDTQYF. The CDR3 coding sequence is TGTGCCAGCTCACCCGCAGGTGGAGGAGATACGCAGTATTTT.

The CDR3 DNA sequence: TGCGCCAGCAGCTTGGACGTCCTAGCGACAGATACGCAGTATTTT. This sequence encodes CASSLDVLATDTQYF. The chain recombines TRBV5-1 with TRBJ2-3; perhaps TRBD2 as D (6 bases). With 0 bases removed from V and 3 bases from J, the gap between germline ends came to 11 bases. The CDR3 runs to 15 residues. Germline V gene sequence: CDR1 SGHRS, CDR2 YFSETQ.

The chain combines TRBV6-1 with TRBJ2-2; maybe TRBD1 (6 bases). Trimming cost V 4 bases and J 6 bases, with 21 bases left between them. This CDR3 is built from 17 residues. Germline V gene lookup returns CDR1 MNHNS and CDR2 SASEGT. CDR3 loop: CASSASGTGPTAGELFF. The CDR3 DNA is TGTGCCAGCAGTGCCAGTGGAACAGGGCCCACCGCCGGGGAGCTGTTTTTT.

This clone appeared once. The chain is built from TRBV5-1 and TRBJ1-5, with TRBD1 matching over 8 bases. Germline V gene data show CDR1 as SGHRS and CDR2 as YFSETQ. With V trimmed by 5 bases and J by 4 bases, 5 bases remained unmatched. The CDR3 runs 14 residues. The CDR3 DNA reads TGCGCCAGCAGTGAGACAGGGGCGAATCAGCCCCAGCATTTT. The encoded protein is CASSETGANQPQHF.

The CDR3 DNA reads as TGCAGCGTTGAAGATAGGGCCGGGGTTTCCTACGAGCAGTACTTC. Amino acids: CSVEDRAGVSYEQYF. The V call is TRBV29-1, the J call TRBJ2-7, with D maybe TRBD2 (5 bases). CDR3 size: 15 residues. Trimming shortened V by 0 bases and J by 1 base, and 13 bases separated the two germline ends. Germline V CDR1 and CDR2: SQVTM, ANQGSEA.

The genes are TRBV7-9 and TRBJ1-1; weak D call: TRBD1 (6 bases). The CDR3 loop spans 14 amino acids. CDR1 and CDR2 from the germline V gene are SEHNR and FQNEAQ (reference sequence). Trimming took off 1 base at V and 7 bases at J, with 13 bases between the two ends. CDR3 sequence: CASSLDSSRGEAFF. In DNA form, the CDR3 reads TGTGCCAGCAGCTTAGACTCGAGCAGGGGTGAAGCTTTCTTT.

The chain recombines TRBV4-1 with TRBJ2-1; D unresolved. The V and J ends lost 2 bases and 6 bases respectively, with 5 bases between them. The CDR3 covers 12 residues. From germline, CDR1 is MGHRA and CDR2 YSYEKL. CDR3 sequence: CASSQWGNEQFF. The CDR3 coding sequence is TGCGCCAGCAGCCAATGGGGCAATGAGCAGTTCTTC.

V is TRBV29-1 and J is TRBJ1-6; 7 nucleotides match TRBD1. Germline-derived CDR1 and CDR2 are SQVTM and ANQGSEA. This CDR3 is 14 amino acids long. Trimming took 6 bases from V and 9 from J; bases not matched to a gene: 11. For the CDR3, the DNA is TGCAGCGTCCGACTTGACAGGGACGGTTCACCCCTCCACTTT. Its translation: CSVRLDRDGSPLHF. Combining the CDR3 with reference TRBV29-1 and TRBJ1-6 gives the whole variable domain SAVISQKPSRDICQRGTSLTIQCQVDSQVTMMFWYRQQPGQSLTLIATANQGSEATYESGFVIDKFPISRPNLTFSTLTVSNMSPEDSSIYLCSVRLDRDGSPLHFGNGTRLTVT.

This chain joins TRBV4-3 and TRBJ2-3; D call uncertain. This CDR3 has 14 amino acids. CDR1 and CDR2 from the germline V gene are LGHNA and YSLEER. V shed 5 bases and J shed 7 bases, with 16 bases lying between them. The DNA for the CDR3 is TGCGCCAGCAGCTCGAGCCCCCAGGCCCATACGCAGTATTTT. It translates to CASSSSPQAHTQYF.

This clone was picked up one time. The chain is built from TRBV7-9 and TRBJ1-1; TRBD1 matches 7 bases. The germline V gene encodes CDR1 SEHNR and CDR2 FQNEAQ (reference sequence). The junction had 5 bases not matched to a gene; V was cut back by 0 bases and J by 1 base. The CDR3 sequence is 16 residues long. CDR3: CASSLATGFGNTEAFF. The CDR3 region has the DNA TGTGCCAGCAGCTTAGCGACAGGGTTCGGGAACACTGAAGCTTTCTTT.

The J gene is TRBJ2-2, the V gene TRBV5-1; D is unclear. The V and J ends lost 4 bases and 4 bases respectively, with 5 bases between them. Germline V gene lookup returns CDR1 SGHRS and CDR2 YFSETQ. The CDR3 has 12 amino acids. In DNA form, the CDR3 reads TGCGCCAGCAGCGCTATCACCGGGGAGCTGTTTTTT. Translation: CASSAITGELFF. Full variable domain (rest looked up from reference TRBV5-1 and TRBJ2-2): KAGVTQTPRYLIKTRGQQVTLSCSPISGHRSVSWYQQTPGQGLQFLFEYFSETQRNKGNFPGRFSGRQFSNSRSEMNVSTLELGDSALYLCASSAITGELFFGEGSRLTVL.

This chain joins TRBV14 and TRBJ2-7; D is perhaps TRBD1 (5 bases). The germline V gene encodes CDR1 SGHDN and CDR2 FVKESK. V was trimmed by 4 bases and J by 3 bases, leaving 10 bases between them. This CDR3 is 13 amino acids long. CDR3 loop: CASSRSDSYEQYF. For the CDR3, the DNA is TGTGCCAGCAGCCGGAGCGACAGCTACGAGCAGTACTTC.

This clone has just one count. The chain couples TRBV7-9 to TRBJ2-7, with D possibly matching TRBD2 (6 bases). The V end lost 5 bases, the J end lost 1 base, and 15 bases lay between the germline ends. The CDR3 covers 15 residues. CDR1 is SEHNR, CDR2 FQNEAQ, per germline (reference sequence). This CDR3 is CASSPGTGRSYEQYF. CDR3 sequence (DNA): TGTGCCAGCAGCCCAGGGACGGGGAGGTCCTACGAGCAGTACTTC.

The chain uses TRBV9 and TRBJ2-7; 8 bases are shared with TRBD2. Germline CDR1 is SGDLS and CDR2 is YYNGEE. V was clipped by 0 bases and J by 2 bases; unmatched bases: 4. The CDR3 is made up of 15 amino acids. In nucleotides, the CDR3 is TGTGCCAGCAGCGTAGTCCCGGGGGGGGCCTACGAGCAGTACTTC. This translates into CASSVVPGGAYEQYF. The whole variable domain, filled in from reference TRBV9 and TRBJ2-7, reads DSGVTQTPKHLITATGQRVTLRCSPRSGDLSVYWYQQSLDQGLQFLIQYYNGEERAKGNILERFSAQQFPDLHSELNLSSLELGDSALYFCASSVVPGGAYEQYFGPGTRLTVT.

This sequence joins TRBV5-1 and TRBJ2-7; D call uncertain. The V gene's germline CDR1 is SGHRS and CDR2 YFSETQ. The V and J ends lost 4 bases and 3 bases respectively, with 14 bases between them. This CDR3 comprises 14 residues. The CDR3 DNA sequence: TGCGCCAGCAGCAGACCAAATTCCGACTACGAGCAGTACTTC. It encodes CASSRPNSDYEQYF.

The chain is built from TRBV6-9 and TRBJ1-5; tentatively, D is TRBD1 (5 bases). The CDR3 length is 13 residues. Looked up from germline, CDR1 is MNHGY and CDR2 is SVAAGI. Trimming cost V 4 bases and J 8 bases, with 12 bases left between them. The CDR3 spells CASSLGEDEPQHF. CDR3 DNA sequence: TGTGCCAGCAGTTTGGGGGAGGATGAGCCCCAGCATTTT.

The rearrangement joins TRBV30 to TRBJ2-1; D is unclear. The V gene's germline CDR1 is GTSNPN and CDR2 SVGIG (reference sequence). Trimming shortened V by 0 bases and J by 10 bases, and 13 bases separated the two germline ends. CDR3 size: 13 residues. CDR3: CAWSVIETLEQFF. CDR3 bases: TGTGCCTGGAGTGTAATTGAGACACTCGAGCAGTTCTTC. Full variable domain (missing parts from reference TRBV30 and TRBJ2-1): SQTIHQWPATLVQPVGSPLSLECTVEGTSNPNLYWYRQAAGRGLQLLFYSVGIGQISSEVPQNLSASRPQDRQFILSSKKLLLSDSGFYLCAWSVIETLEQFFGPGTRLTVL.

The chain is built from TRBV5-6 and TRBJ1-1; D is uncertain. This CDR3 comprises 14 residues. Trimming left V 1 base short and J 0 bases short, with 7 bases between. CDR1 is SGHDT, CDR2 YYEEEE, per germline. The CDR3 spells CASSLQLMNTEAFF. Written as DNA, the CDR3 is TGTGCCAGCAGCTTGCAACTCATGAACACTGAAGCTTTCTTT.

The chain carries TRBV6-5 and TRBJ2-5; tentative D call: TRBD2 (5 bases). CDR3 length: 15 residues. The V gene lost 7 bases and the J gene lost 1 base, with 16 bases spanning the gap. Per the germline V gene, CDR1 is MNHEY and CDR2 is SVGAGI. CDR3 loop: CASNPPGLTQETQYF. CDR3 nucleotide sequence: TGTGCCAGCAACCCCCCCGGACTGACCCAAGAGACCCAGTACTTC.

The chain is built from TRBV7-9 and TRBJ1-4; D is ambiguous. This CDR3 spans 16 amino acids. Germline-derived CDR1 and CDR2 are SEHNR and FQNEAQ (reference sequence). Trimming removed 5 bases at V and 0 bases at J, with 13 bases between. The CDR3, as DNA: TGTGCCAGCAGCCGCATAGGTGGAGCAACTAATGAAAAACTGTTTTTT. This encodes CASSRIGGATNEKLFF.

The chain joins TRBV6-1 to TRBJ2-2, with TRBD1 matching over 10 bases. Trimming cost V 4 bases and J 6 bases; bases outside gene matches: 8. This CDR3 contains 16 residues. Germline assignment: CDR1 MNHNS and CDR2 SASEGT. This CDR3 is CASSGGQGSVAGELFF. CDR3 DNA: TGTGCCAGCAGTGGGGGACAGGGGTCGGTTGCCGGGGAGCTGTTTTTT.

This clone has more than one count but fewer than ten. The same CDR3 can be traced to other DNA sequences in this sample. V and J are TRBV6-5 and TRBJ1-2, with TRBD1 identical over 9 bases. J was trimmed by 2 bases and V by 6 bases; bases with no gene match: 4. The CDR3 length is 14 residues. Germline V gene lookup returns CDR1 MNHEY and CDR2 SVGAGI. The CDR3: CASSSGQGNYGYTF. CDR3 nucleotide sequence: TGTGCCAGCAGCTCGGGACAGGGAAACTATGGCTACACCTTC.

This clone appeared once. The rearrangement uses TRBV4-2 and TRBJ2-2; D is perhaps TRBD2 (5 bases). Per germline, CDR1 LGHNA and CDR2 YNFKEQ. This CDR3 is built from 15 residues. V lost 2 bases, J lost 1 base, and 8 bases lay in between. CDR3 DNA: TGTGCCAGCAGCCAATGGGGAGAGAACACCGGGGAGCTGTTTTTT. This sequence encodes CASSQWGENTGELFF.

V and J are TRBV2 and TRBJ2-7; D unclear. The germline V and J ends were trimmed by 5 bases and 3 bases, with 2 bases remaining between them. The CDR3 length is 10 residues. Germline CDR1 reads SNHLY; CDR2 reads FYNNEI. CDR3 sequence: CASSNYEQYF. CDR3 DNA: TGTGCCAGCAGTAACTACGAGCAGTACTTC.

This clone was seen only a few times. The chain couples TRBV7-4 to TRBJ1-1, with D possibly TRBD1 on 5 matching bases. Trimming stripped 5 bases from V and 1 base from J, with 11 bases between. CDR3 length: 14 residues. Germline lookup yields CDR1 SGHVT and CDR2 SQSDAQ. The CDR3: CASSLGRENTEAFF. The CDR3 DNA follows: TGTGCCAGCAGCCTAGGCAGGGAGAACACTGAAGCTTTCTTT.

In regard to this clone: A read error may produce the germline difference seen at one junction end. This chain uses TRBV6-1 with TRBJ1-1; D is unclear. Germline values: CDR1 MNHNS, CDR2 SASEGT. This CDR3 has 12 residues. The CDR3 loop reads CASREGRGGAFF. For the CDR3, the DNA is TGTGCCAGCAGAGAAGGTCGGGGAGGCGCTTTCTTT.

The gene calls are TRBV6-1 and TRBJ1-2; maybe TRBD1 (5 bases). The CDR3 contains 15 residues. V lost 2 bases, J lost 4 bases, and 14 bases lay in between. CDR1 is MNHNS and CDR2 is SASEGT in the germline V gene. CDR3 sequence: CASSEYPGPSYGYTF. Written as DNA, the CDR3 is TGTGCCAGCAGTGAATACCCAGGGCCTAGCTATGGCTACACCTTC.